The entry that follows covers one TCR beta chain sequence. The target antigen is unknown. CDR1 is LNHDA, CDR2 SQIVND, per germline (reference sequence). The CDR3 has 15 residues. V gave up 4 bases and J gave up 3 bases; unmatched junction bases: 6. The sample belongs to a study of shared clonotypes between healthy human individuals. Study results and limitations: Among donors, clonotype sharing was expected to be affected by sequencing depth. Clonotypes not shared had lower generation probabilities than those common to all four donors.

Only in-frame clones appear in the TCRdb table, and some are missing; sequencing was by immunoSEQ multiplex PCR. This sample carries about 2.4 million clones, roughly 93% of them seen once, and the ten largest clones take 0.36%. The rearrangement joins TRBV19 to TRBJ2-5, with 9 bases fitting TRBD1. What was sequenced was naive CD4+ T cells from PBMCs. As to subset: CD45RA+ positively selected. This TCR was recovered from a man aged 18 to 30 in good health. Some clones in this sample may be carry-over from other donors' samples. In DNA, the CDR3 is TGTGCCAGTAGTACTCCGGGACAGGGAGAAGAGACCCAGTACTTC. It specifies CASSTPGQGEETQYF.